The 13 T cell receptor beta chains below were found in one sample sequenced in a study of PD-L1 blockade in urothelial cancer (dated by TCRdb to about 2017). The protocol used for the library was the immunoSEQ multiplex PCR assay. TCRdb mirrors the immuneACCESS table, restricted to in-frame sequences. Some clones are absent from its copies; in checked studies, under half trace to an unresolved V gene, and the reason for the others is unknown. Across this sample there are under 30,000 clones, with roughly 84% seen only once. The ten largest clones represent roughly a tenth of the sample. The material sequenced was PBMCs, taken around atezolizumab (anti-PD-L1) treatment. These receptor sequences come from a man in his 70s with urothelial cancer.

This chain connects TRBV10-2 to TRBJ1-2; D gene ambiguous. Looked up from germline, CDR1 is WSHSY and CDR2 is SAAADI. This CDR3 has 13 amino acids. V dropped 6 bases and J dropped 4 bases, with 12 bases sitting between them. CDR3 DNA sequence: TGCGCCAGCAGAAGGGATCGGGGCTATGGCTACACCTTC. Amino acids: CASRRDRGYGYTF.

This chain links TRBV10-2 with TRBJ1-1, with D unclear. V was trimmed by 3 bases and J by 8 bases, leaving 10 bases between them. Germline lookup yields CDR1 WSHSY and CDR2 SAAADI. The CDR3 extends over 12 amino acids. The CDR3 region has the DNA TGCGCCAGCAGTGATTCAACAGTCGAAGCTTTCTTT. This gives the protein CASSDSTVEAFF.

CDR3 protein: CASKWRGNTGELFF. CDR3 DNA sequence: TGTGCCAGCAAGTGGCGAGGGAACACCGGGGAGCTGTTTTTT. V gene TRBV28 combines with J gene TRBJ2-2; D unclear. V dropped 7 bases and J dropped 1 base, with 10 bases sitting between them. The CDR3 contains 14 residues. Germline V gene lookup returns CDR1 MDHEN and CDR2 SYDVKM.

The chain is built from TRBV19 and TRBJ2-5, with a possible D match to TRBD1 (5 bases). V was trimmed by 3 bases and J by 6 bases, leaving 11 bases between them. CDR3 size: 13 residues. Germline V gene sequence: CDR1 LNHDA, CDR2 SQIVND (reference sequence). Here the CDR3 DNA reads TGTGCCAGTAGTATCCGACGACAGCAGACCCAGTACTTC. It codes for CASSIRRQQTQYF.

The chain joins TRBV10-3 to TRBJ2-5, with 7 nucleotides matching TRBD1. The CDR3 runs to 12 residues. Germline loops: CDR1 ENHRY, CDR2 SYGVKD. V shed 10 bases, J shed 1 base, and the junction held 3 bases outside the gene matches. The CDR3 coding sequence is TGTGCCACCCGGACAGGCCAAGAGACCCAGTACTTC. Translating gives CATRTGQETQYF.

The chain has TRBV6-6 and TRBJ1-2, with D possibly matching TRBD1 (5 bases). Trimming removed 5 bases from V and 10 bases from J, with 14 bases in between. This CDR3 comprises 12 residues. Germline V gives CDR1 MNHNY, CDR2 SVGAGI (reference sequence). The DNA of the CDR3 is TGTGCCAGCAGTCCTGGTCAGGGACTCTACACCTTC. Its protein is CASSPGQGLYTF.

Only one count was recorded for this clone. V is TRBV6-5 and J is TRBJ1-5; 7 bases align to TRBD1. V gave up 4 bases and J gave up 2 bases; unmatched junction bases: 8. The CDR3 contains 16 residues. CDR1 and CDR2 from the germline V gene are MNHEY and SVGAGI. The CDR3 reads CASSSTFTGGNQPQHF. The CDR3 DNA sequence: TGTGCCAGCAGTTCAACGTTTACAGGGGGCAATCAGCCCCAGCATTTT.

V and J are TRBV7-6 and TRBJ2-1; possible D gene TRBD2, 5 bases. This CDR3 spans 14 amino acids. The V end was cut by 0 bases, the J end by 7 bases, with 10 bases between. The germline V gene encodes CDR1 SGHVS and CDR2 FNYEAQ. The DNA for the CDR3 is TGTGCCAGCAGCTTAGCGGGAGCAAAAAATGAGCAGTTCTTC. Residues: CASSLAGAKNEQFF. Filled out from reference TRBV7-6 and TRBJ2-1, the complete variable domain reads GAGVSQSPRYKVTKRGQDVALRCDPISGHVSLYWYRQALGQGPEFLTYFNYEAQQDKSGLPNDRFSAERPEGSISTLTIQRTEQRDSAMYRCASSLAGAKNEQFFGPGTRLTVL.

This chain uses TRBV5-6 with TRBJ1-2; 10 positions match TRBD1. Germline assignment: CDR1 SGHDT and CDR2 YYEEEE. The CDR3 runs 13 residues. J gave up 7 bases and V 4 bases, and 4 bases lay outside the gene matches. The CDR3 sequence is CASSVDRGLGYTF. In DNA, the CDR3 is TGTGCCAGCAGCGTAGACAGGGGGCTTGGCTACACCTTC.

The rearrangement joins TRBV7-9 to TRBJ1-4, with D perhaps TRBD1 (6 bases). Deletions cut 3 bases from V and 8 bases from J, with 16 bases between. Per germline, CDR1 SEHNR and CDR2 FQNEAQ (reference sequence). CDR3 size: 15 residues. The CDR3 DNA sequence: TGTGCCAGCAGCTTTAAGGGGGAGTTGGAGGAAAAACTGTTTTTT. This encodes CASSFKGELEEKLFF.

The chain uses TRBV5-8 and TRBJ2-2; the match to TRBD2 covers 14 bases. J gave up 4 bases and V 4 bases, and 6 bases lay outside the gene matches. CDR3 length equals 17 residues. Per germline, CDR1 SGHTS and CDR2 YDEGEE. CDR3 coding DNA: TGTGCCAGCAGCCGTTATGGACTAGCGGGAGGCACCGGGGAGCTGTTTTTT. This codes for CASSRYGLAGGTGELFF.

This clone has just a few counts. This chain joins TRBV4-2 and TRBJ1-2; D possibly corresponds to TRBD1 (5 bases). Germline CDR1 is LGHNA and CDR2 is YNFKEQ. CDR3 length: 16 residues. With 2 bases removed from V and 4 bases from J, the gap between germline ends came to 17 bases. The CDR3 coding sequence is TGTGCCAGCAGCCAACTCCTGACAGCCTTTAGCTATGGCTACACCTTC. Protein: CASSQLLTAFSYGYTF.

The J gene is TRBJ2-5, the V gene TRBV27, with D possibly TRBD2 on 6 matching bases. V was trimmed by 1 base and J by 7 bases, leaving 16 bases between them. The CDR3 extends over 15 amino acids. Germline assignment: CDR1 MNHEY and CDR2 SMNVEV (reference sequence). The CDR3 DNA is TGTGCCAGCAGTTTATGGGGGGAGGACGGGGCGACCCAGTACTTC. It yields the protein CASSLWGEDGATQYF.